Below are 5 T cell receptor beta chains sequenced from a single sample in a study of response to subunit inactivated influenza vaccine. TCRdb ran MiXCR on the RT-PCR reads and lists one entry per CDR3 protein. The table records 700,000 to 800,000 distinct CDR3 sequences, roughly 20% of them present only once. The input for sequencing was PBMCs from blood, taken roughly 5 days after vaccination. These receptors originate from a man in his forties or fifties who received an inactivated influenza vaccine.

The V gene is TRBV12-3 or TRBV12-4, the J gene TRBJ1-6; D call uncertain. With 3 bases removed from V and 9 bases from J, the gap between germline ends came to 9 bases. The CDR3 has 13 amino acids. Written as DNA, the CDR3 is TGTGCCAGCAGTTTGGGCCAGTTTTCACCCCTCCACTTT. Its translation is CASSLGQFSPLHF.

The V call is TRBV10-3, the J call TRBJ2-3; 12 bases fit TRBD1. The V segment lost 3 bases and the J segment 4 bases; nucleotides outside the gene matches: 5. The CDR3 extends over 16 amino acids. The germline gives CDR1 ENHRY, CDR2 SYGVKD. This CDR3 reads CAISDPGQGAADTQYF. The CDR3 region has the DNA TGTGCCATCAGTGACCCGGGACAGGGGGCTGCAGATACGCAGTATTTT.

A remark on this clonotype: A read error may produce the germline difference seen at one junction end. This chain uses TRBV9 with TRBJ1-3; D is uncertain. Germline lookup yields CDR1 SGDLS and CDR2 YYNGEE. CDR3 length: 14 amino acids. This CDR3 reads CASSVDDSGNAIYF. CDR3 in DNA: TGTGCCAGCAGCGTAGATGACTCTGGAAACGCCATATATTTT.

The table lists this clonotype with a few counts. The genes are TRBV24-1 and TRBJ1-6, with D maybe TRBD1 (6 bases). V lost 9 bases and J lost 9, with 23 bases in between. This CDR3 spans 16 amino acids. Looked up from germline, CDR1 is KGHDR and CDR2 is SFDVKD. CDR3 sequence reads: CATPGGLRTGCSPLHF. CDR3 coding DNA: TGTGCCACCCCCGGGGGGCTGCGAACGGGATGTTCACCCCTCCACTTT.

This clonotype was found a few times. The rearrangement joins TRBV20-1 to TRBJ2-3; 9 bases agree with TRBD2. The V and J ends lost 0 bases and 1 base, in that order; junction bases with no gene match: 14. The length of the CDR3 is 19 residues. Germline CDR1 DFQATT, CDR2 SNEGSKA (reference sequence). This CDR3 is CSARERGSGRSPGTDTQYF. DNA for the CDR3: TGCAGTGCTAGAGAGAGGGGGAGCGGGAGGTCCCCGGGCACAGATACGCAGTATTTT.